This entry features one T cell receptor beta chain sequence. Its specificity is unknown. This entry belongs to a study of cytomegalovirus exposure and HLA in healthy donors. The primer mix had 60 Vbeta and 13 Jbeta primers. The data were produced by immunoSEQ multiplex PCR, yet TCRdb's version contains in-frame clones alone and is incomplete. This repertoire shows 100,000 or so clones, around 80% found once; its top ten account for about 5.3%. Regarding the study as a whole: Near-uniform donor sequencing depth was presumed by presence/absence analyses.

The sequence came from a male donor in good health and CMV-seronegative. The material sequenced was PBMCs.

The CDR3 protein is CASSEAVGIQYF. CDR3 DNA: TGTGCCAGCAGTGAAGCGGTCGGGATTCAGTACTTC. The rearrangement joins TRBV2 to TRBJ2-4; no firm D call. V was cut by 0 bases and J by 10 bases, with 7 bases left in between. The germline V gene has CDR1 SNHLY and CDR2 FYNNEI. The CDR3 runs to 12 residues. Full variable domain (outside the CDR3, taken from reference TRBV2 and TRBJ2-4): EPEVTQTPSHQVTQMGQEVILRCVPISNHLYFYWYRQILGQKVEFLVSFYNNEISEKSEIFDDQFSVERPDGSNFTLKIRSTKLEDSAMYFCASSEAVGIQYFGAGTRLSVL.